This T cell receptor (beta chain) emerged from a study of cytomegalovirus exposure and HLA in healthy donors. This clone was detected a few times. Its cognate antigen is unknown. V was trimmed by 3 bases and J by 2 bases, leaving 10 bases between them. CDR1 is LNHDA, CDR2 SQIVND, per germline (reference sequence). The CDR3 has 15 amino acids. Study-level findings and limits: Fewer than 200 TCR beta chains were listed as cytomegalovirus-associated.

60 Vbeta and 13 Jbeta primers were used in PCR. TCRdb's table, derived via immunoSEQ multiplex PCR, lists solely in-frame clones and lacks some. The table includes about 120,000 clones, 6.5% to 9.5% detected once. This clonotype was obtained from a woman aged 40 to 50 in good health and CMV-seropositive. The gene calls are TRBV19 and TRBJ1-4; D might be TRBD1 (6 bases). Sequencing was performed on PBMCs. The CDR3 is CASSIRGSTNEKLFF. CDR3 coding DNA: TGTGCCAGTAGTATCAGGGGATCCACTAATGAAAAACTGTTTTTT. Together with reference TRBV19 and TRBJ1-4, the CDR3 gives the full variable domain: DGGITQSPKYLFRKEGQNVTLSCEQNLNHDAMYWYRQDPGQGLRLIYYSQIVNDFQKGDIAEGYSVSREKKESFPLTVTSAQKNPTAFYLCASSIRGSTNEKLFFGSGTQLSVL.